This T cell receptor beta chain originates from a study of cytotoxic CD8 clonotypes in ibrutinib-treated CLL. As for the study in general: Patients attained approximately 24 partial and 2 complete responses; at median 68 months, around 14 remained remitted while approximately twelve progressed. Response specimens were obtained following a median treatment duration of approximately 12 months, with a range of 6 to 36. Overall study findings and caveats: Before falling back toward baseline at progression, clonality had risen at the time of ibrutinib response.

About this clone itself: No antigen is known for it.

Germline CDR1 is SGHNT and CDR2 is YYREEE (reference sequence). CDR3 length: 18 amino acids. The germline V and J ends were trimmed by 7 bases and 0 bases, with 20 bases remaining between them. Clones were read by immunoSEQ multiplex PCR, and TCRdb kept only the in-frame ones, dropping some. The data show around 250,000 clones, 70% seen once. Material: PBMCs, obtained after 24 months of ibrutinib treatment. V usage is TRBV5-4 and J usage is TRBJ2-6; possibly TRBD1 or TRBD2 for D (5 bases each). This TCR was sampled from a human donor with chronic lymphocytic leukemia. The CDR3 here is CASRRGTGASSGANVLTF. The CDR3 DNA reads as TGTGCCAGCCGCAGAGGGACCGGCGCCAGCTCTGGGGCCAACGTCCTGACTTTC.